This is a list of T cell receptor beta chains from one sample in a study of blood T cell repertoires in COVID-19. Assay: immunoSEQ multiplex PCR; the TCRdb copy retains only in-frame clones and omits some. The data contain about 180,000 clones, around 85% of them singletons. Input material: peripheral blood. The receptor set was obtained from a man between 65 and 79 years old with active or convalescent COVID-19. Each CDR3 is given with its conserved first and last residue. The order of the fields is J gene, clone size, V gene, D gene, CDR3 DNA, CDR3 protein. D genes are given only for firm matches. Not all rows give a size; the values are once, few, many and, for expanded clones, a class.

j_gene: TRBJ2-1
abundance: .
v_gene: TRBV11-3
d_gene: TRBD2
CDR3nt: TGTGCCAGCAGCTTAGATCCGGGACTAGCGATGAGCTCCTACAATGAGCAGTTCTTC
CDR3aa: CASSLDPGLAMSSYNEQFF

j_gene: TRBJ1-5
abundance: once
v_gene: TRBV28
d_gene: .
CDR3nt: TGTGCCAGCAGTTTGGGGCAGAAAAATCAGCCCCAGCATTTT
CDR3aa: CASSLGQKNQPQHF

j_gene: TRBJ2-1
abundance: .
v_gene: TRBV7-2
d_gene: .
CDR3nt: TGTGCCAGCAGCTTATCTCCTCCTCGAGGGGCTAGGGGGAATGAGCAGTTCTTC
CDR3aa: CASSLSPPRGARGNEQFF

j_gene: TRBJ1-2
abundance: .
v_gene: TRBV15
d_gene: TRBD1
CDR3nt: TGTGCCACCAGCAGAGATACACAGGGGGGCTATGGCTACACCTTC
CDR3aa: CATSRDTQGGYGYTF

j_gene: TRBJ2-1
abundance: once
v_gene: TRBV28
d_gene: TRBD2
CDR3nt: TGTGCCAGCCGACTTGGAGGCGGGAGGCCCTACAATGAGCAGTTCTTC
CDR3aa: CASRLGGGRPYNEQFF

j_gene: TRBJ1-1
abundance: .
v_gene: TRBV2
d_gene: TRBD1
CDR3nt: TGTGCCAGCAGTAGACAGGGTTGGAACACTGAAGCTTTCTTT
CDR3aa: CASSRQGWNTEAFF

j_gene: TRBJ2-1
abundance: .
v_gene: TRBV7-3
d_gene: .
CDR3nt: TGTGCCAGCAGCTTAGGAGCGGAGCAGTTCTTC
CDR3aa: CASSLGAEQFF

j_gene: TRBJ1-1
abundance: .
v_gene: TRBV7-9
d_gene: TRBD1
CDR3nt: TGTGCCAGCAGCCTTAGAGGTGGACAGGGAGGGCAAGCTTTCTTT
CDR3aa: CASSLRGGQGGQAFF

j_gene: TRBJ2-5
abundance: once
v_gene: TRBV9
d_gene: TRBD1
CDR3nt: TGTGCCAGCAGCGCCCCCCCTGAAAGGGACAGGGAAGAGACCCAGTACTTC
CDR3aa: CASSAPPERDREETQYF

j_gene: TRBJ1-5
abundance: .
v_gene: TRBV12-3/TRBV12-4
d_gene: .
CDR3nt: TGTGCCAGCAGTATCCAGGGCCATCAGCCCCAGCATTTT
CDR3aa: CASSIQGHQPQHF

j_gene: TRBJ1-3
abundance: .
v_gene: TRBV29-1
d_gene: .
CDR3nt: TGCAGCGTCCTGCTAGGCCGGGGCTCTGGAAACACCATATATTTT
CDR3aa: CSVLLGRGSGNTIYF

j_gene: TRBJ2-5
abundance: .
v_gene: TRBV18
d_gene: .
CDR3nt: TGTGCCAGCTCACCATCCGAGGAGACCCAGTACTTC
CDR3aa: CASSPSEETQYF

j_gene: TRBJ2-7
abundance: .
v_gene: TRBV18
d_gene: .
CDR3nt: TGTGCCAGCTCACCCCTAGGTTTCGAGCAGTACTTC
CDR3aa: CASSPLGFEQYF

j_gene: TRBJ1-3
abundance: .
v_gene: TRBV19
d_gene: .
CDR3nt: TGTGCCAGTGCAGACAGGATCTCTGCTGGAAACACCATATATTTT
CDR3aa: CASADRISAGNTIYF

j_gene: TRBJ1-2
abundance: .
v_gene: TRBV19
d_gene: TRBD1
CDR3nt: TGTGCCAGTAGGCCACGGACAGGGTTGTATGGCTACACCTTC
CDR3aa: CASRPRTGLYGYTF

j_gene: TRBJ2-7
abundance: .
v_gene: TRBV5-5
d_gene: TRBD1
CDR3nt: TGTGCCAGCAGTCGAGACCGGGACAGGGTGCGCGAGCAGTACTTC
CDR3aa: CASSRDRDRVREQYF

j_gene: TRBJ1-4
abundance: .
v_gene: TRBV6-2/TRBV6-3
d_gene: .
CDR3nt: TGTGCCAGCAGTGACACAGGAGCAACTAATGAAAAACTGTTTTTT
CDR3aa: CASSDTGATNEKLFF

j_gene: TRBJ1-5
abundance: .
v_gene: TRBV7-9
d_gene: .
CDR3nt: TGTGCCAGCAGCTCGGGACACATTAATCAGCCCCAGCATTTT
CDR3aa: CASSSGHINQPQHF

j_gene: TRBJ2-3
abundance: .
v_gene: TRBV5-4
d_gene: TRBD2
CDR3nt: TGTGCCAGCAGCCCCCGAGGACTAGCGGGGGGTACGCAGTATTTT
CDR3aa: CASSPRGLAGGTQYF

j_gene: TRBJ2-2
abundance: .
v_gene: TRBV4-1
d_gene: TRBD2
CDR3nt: TGCGCCAGCAGCCCCACCGGACTAGCGAATAGCAGGGAGCTGTTTTTT
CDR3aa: CASSPTGLANSRELFF

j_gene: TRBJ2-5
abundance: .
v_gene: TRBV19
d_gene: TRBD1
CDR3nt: TGTGCCAGTGGGGACAGGGGGAAAGAGACCCAGTACTTC
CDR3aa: CASGDRGKETQYF

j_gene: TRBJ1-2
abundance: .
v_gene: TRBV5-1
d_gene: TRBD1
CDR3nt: TGCGCCAGCAGCGGGGTTTTGGCGGCAGGGGGTCAAGATGGCTACACCTTC
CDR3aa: CASSGVLAAGGQDGYTF

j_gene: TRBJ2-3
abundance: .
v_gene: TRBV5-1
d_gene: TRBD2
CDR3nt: TGCGCCAGCAGCTTGAGGCCTAGCGGGAGTGGGACAGATACGCAGTATTTT
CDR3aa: CASSLRPSGSGTDTQYF

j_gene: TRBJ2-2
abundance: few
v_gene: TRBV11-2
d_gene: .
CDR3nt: TGTGCCAGCAGCTTAGATAATACAGGGTTCGGGGAGCTGTTTTTT
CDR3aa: CASSLDNTGFGELFF

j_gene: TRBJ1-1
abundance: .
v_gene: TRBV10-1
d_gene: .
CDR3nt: TGCGCCAGCAGTGAAGGAGACACTGAAGCTTTCTTT
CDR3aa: CASSEGDTEAFF

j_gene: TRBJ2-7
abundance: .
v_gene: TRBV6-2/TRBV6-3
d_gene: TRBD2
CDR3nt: TGTGCCAGCAGTTACGCCCGACTAGCGGGAGTCGCCGAGCAGTACTTC
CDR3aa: CASSYARLAGVAEQYF

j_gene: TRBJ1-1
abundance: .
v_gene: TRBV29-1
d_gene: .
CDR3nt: TGCAGCGTGAGAGATACTGAAGCTTTCTTT
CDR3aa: CSVRDTEAFF

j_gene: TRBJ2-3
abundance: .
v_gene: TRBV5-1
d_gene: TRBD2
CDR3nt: TGCGCCAGCAGCTGGAATAGCGGGACCCCAGATACGCAGTATTTT
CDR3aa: CASSWNSGTPDTQYF

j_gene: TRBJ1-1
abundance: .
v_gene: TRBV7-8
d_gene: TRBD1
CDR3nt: TGTGCCAGCAGCCACCAGGGGGCAAACACTGAAGCTTTCTTT
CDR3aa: CASSHQGANTEAFF

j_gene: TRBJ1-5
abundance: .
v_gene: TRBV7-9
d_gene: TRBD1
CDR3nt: TGTGCCAGCAGCCTTGGACAGGGGGAAGTTAGCAATCAGCCCCAGCATTTT
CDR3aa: CASSLGQGEVSNQPQHF

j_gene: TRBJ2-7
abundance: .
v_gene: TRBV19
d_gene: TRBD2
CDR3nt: TGTGCCAGTAGTTTCCGGGCAGCCTTTGGTATTAGCGGGGCTTCCTACGAGCAGTACTTC
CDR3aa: CASSFRAAFGISGASYEQYF

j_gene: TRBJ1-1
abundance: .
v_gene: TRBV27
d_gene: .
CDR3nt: TGTGCCAGCAGCCCGGGGGGGGCTTACACTGAAGCTTTCTTT
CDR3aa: CASSPGGAYTEAFF

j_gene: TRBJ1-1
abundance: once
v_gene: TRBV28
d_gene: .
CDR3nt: TGTGCCAGCAGTCTCTCCGAGATTGAAGCTTTCTTT
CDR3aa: CASSLSEIEAFF

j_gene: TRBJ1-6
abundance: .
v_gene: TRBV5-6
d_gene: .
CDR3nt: TGTGCCAGCAGCTTGGACAGGCTGGCGGCACCCCTCCACTTT
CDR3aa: CASSLDRLAAPLHF

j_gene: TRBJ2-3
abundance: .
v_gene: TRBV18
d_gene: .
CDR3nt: TGTGCCAGCTCACCACGGGACACCCGAGATACGCAGTATTTT
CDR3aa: CASSPRDTRDTQYF

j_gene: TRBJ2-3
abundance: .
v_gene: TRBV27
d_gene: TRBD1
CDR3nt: TGTGCCAGCAGTCGCATGGGACAGGGGACGCAGTATTTT
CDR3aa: CASSRMGQGTQYF

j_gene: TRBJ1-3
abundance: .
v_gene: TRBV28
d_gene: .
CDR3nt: TGTGCCAGCAGTATAGCAGGAAACACCATATATTTT
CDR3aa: CASSIAGNTIYF

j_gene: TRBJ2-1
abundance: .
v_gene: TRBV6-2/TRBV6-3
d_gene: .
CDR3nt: TGTGCCAGCAGTTACTCACGGGGTCGGGGGTACAATGAGCAGTTCTTC
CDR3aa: CASSYSRGRGYNEQFF

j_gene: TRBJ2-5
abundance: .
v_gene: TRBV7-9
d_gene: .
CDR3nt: TGTGCCAGCAGCTTAGAGGTTCAGGTCCGGACCCAGTACTTC
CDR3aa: CASSLEVQVRTQYF

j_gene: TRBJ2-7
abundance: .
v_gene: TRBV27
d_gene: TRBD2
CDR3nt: TGTGCCAGCAGCCCCGGGACTAGCGGCTACGAGCAGTACTTC
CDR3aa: CASSPGTSGYEQYF

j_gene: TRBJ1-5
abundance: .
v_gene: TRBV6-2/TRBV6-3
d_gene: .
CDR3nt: TGTGCCAGCAGTTACTCGGAAGGGAGGATCAATCAGCCCCAGCATTTT
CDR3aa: CASSYSEGRINQPQHF

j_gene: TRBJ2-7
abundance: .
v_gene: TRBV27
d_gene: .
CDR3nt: TGTGCCAGCAGTGCCCCTGCTAGCGAGCAGTACTTC
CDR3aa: CASSAPASEQYF

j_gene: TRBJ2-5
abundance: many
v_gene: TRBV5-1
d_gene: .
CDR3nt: TGCGCCAGTTGGGGGGACAGTCAAGAGACCCAGTACTTC
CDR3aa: CASWGDSQETQYF

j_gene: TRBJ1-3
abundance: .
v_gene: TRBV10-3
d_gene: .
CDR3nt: TGTGCCACCGCCCCAAACCCTAGAAACACCATATATTTT
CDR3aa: CATAPNPRNTIYF

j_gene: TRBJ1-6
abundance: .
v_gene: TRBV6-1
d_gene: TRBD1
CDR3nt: TGTGCCAGCAGTGTAGCCGGACAGGGGTGGTATTCACCCCTCCACTTT
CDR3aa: CASSVAGQGWYSPLHF

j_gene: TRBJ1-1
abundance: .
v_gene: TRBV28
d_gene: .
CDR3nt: TGTGCCTCACTGGGGCCAGGGCAGAACACTGAAGCTTTCTTT
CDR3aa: CASLGPGQNTEAFF

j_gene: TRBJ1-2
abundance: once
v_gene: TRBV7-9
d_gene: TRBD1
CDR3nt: TGTGCCAGCACCCTGGACAGGGTTTATGGCTACACCTTC
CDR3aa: CASTLDRVYGYTF

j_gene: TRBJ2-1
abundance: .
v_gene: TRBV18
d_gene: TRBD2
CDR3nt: TGTGCCAGCTCACCCTTGACTAGCGGGGGAGTCAGCTCCTACAATGAGCAGTTCTTC
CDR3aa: CASSPLTSGGVSSYNEQFF